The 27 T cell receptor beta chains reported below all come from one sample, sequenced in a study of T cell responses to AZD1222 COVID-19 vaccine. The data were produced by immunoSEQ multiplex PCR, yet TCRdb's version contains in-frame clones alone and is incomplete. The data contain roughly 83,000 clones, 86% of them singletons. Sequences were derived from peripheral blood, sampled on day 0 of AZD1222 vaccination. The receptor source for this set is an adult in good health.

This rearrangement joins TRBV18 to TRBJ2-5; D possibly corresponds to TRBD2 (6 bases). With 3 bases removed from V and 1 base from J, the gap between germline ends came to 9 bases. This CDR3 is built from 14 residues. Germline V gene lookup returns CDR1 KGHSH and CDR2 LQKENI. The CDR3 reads CASSPGTGQETQYF. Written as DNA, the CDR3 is TGTGCCAGCTCACCCGGGACTGGCCAAGAGACCCAGTACTTC.

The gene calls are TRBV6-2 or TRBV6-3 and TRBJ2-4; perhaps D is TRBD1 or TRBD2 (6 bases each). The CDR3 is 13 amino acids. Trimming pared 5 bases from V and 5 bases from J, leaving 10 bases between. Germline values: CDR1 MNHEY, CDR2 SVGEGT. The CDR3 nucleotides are TGTGCCAGCAGTCCGAGGGGGGAAAACATTCAGTACTTC. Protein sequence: CASSPRGENIQYF.

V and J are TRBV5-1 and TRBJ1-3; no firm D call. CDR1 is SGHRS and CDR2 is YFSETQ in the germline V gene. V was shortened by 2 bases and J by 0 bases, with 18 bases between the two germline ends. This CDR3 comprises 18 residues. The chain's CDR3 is CASSFHRAPGGSGNTIYF. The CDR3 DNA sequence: TGCGCCAGCAGCTTCCACCGGGCCCCTGGCGGCTCTGGAAACACCATATATTTT.

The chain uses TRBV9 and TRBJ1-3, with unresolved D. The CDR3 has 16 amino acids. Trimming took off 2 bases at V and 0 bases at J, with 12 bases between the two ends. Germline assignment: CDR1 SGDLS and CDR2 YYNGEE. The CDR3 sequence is CASSVGQLVSGNTIYF. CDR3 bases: TGTGCCAGCAGCGTTGGGCAGCTAGTCTCTGGAAACACCATATATTTT.

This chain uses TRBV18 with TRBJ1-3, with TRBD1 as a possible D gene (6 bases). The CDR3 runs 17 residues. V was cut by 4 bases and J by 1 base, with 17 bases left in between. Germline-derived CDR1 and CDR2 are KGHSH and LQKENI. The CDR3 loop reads CASSLSTTGISGNTIYF. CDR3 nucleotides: TGTGCCAGCTCACTATCCACCACAGGGATTTCTGGAAACACCATATATTTT.

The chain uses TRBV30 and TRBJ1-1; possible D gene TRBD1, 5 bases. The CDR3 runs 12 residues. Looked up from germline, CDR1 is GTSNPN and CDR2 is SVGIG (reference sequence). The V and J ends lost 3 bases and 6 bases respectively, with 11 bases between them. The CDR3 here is CAWSQGWAEAFF. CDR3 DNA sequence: TGTGCCTGGAGCCAGGGTTGGGCTGAAGCTTTCTTT.

The CDR3 DNA reads TGTGCCACCAGTGATGCGGTACAAAGGAATGAGCAGTTCTTC. This codes for CATSDAVQRNEQFF. This chain uses TRBV24-1 with TRBJ2-1, with D unclear. The V end lost 3 bases, the J end lost 7 bases, and 12 bases lay between the germline ends. The CDR3 covers 14 residues. Per the germline V gene, CDR1 is KGHDR and CDR2 is SFDVKD.

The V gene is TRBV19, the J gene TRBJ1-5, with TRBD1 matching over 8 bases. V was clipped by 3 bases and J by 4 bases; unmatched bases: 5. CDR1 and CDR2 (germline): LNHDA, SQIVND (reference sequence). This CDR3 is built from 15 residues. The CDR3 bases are TGTGCCAGTAGTATTGGACAGGGCAGGAATCAGCCCCAGCATTTT. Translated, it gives CASSIGQGRNQPQHF.

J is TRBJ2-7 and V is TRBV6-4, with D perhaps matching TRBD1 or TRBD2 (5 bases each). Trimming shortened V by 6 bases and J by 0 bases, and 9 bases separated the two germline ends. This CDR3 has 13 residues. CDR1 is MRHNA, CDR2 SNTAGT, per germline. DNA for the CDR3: TGTGCCAGCAGCCGGGACGCCTCCTACGAGCAGTACTTC. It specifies CASSRDASYEQYF.

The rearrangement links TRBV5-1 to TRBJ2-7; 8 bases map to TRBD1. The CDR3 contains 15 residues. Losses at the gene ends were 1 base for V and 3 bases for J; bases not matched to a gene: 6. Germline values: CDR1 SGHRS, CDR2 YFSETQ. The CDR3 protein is CASSLQGARGYEQYF. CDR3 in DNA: TGCGCCAGCAGCTTGCAGGGGGCTAGGGGCTACGAGCAGTACTTC.

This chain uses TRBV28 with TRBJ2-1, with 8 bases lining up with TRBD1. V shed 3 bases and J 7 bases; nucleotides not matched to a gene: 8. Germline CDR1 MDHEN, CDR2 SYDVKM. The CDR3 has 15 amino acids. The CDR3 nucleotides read TGTGCCAGCAGTTTTCTCCAGGGGGCGGGTAATGAGCAGTTCTTC. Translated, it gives CASSFLQGAGNEQFF.

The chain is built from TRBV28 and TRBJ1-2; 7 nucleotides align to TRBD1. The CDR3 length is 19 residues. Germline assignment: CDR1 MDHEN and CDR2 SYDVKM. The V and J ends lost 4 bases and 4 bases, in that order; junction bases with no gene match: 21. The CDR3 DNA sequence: TGTGCCAGCAGTTCAGGGACAGTCTTCCCGGACCACCTCGCCTATGGCTACACCTTC. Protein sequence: CASSSGTVFPDHLAYGYTF.

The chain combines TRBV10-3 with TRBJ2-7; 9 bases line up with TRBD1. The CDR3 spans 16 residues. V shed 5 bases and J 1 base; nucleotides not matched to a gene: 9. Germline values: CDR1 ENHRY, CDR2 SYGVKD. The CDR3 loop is CAISLSGTGRSYEQYF. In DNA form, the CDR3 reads TGTGCCATCAGTTTGTCCGGGACAGGGAGGTCCTACGAGCAGTACTTC.

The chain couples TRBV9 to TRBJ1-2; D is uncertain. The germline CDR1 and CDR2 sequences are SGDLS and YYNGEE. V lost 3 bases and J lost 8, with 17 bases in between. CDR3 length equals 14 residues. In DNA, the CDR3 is TGTGCCAGCAGCGGTGGAGGAGGGCCCAAGGGCTACACCTTC. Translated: CASSGGGGPKGYTF.

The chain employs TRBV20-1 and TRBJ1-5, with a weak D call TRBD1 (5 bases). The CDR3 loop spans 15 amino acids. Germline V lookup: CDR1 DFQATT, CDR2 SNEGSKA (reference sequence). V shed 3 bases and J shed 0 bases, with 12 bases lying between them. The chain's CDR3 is CSASTDSHSNQPQHF. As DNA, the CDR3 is TGCAGTGCTAGTACTGACAGCCATAGCAATCAGCCCCAGCATTTT.

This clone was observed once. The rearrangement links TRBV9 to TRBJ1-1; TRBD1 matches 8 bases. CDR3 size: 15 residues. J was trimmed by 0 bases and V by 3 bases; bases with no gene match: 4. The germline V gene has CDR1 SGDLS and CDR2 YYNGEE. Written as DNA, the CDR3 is TGTGCCAGCAGCGGGAACAGGGGGTTGAACACTGAAGCTTTCTTT. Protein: CASSGNRGLNTEAFF.

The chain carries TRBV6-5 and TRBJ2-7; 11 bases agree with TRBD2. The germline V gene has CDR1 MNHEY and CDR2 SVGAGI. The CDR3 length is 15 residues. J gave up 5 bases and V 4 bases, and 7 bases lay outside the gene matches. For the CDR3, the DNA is TGTGCCAGCAGTTTACGACTAGCGGGATTCAACGAGCAGTACTTC. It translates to CASSLRLAGFNEQYF.

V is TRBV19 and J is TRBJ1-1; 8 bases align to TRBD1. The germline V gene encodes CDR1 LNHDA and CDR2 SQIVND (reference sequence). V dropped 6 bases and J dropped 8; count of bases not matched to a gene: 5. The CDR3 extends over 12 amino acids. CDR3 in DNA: TGTGCCAGTAGCCAAAGGGACAGGGAAGCTTTCTTT. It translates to CASSQRDREAFF.

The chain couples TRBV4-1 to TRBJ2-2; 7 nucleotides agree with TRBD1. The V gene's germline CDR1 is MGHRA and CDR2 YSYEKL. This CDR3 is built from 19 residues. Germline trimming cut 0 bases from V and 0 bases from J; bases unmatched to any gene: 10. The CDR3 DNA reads TGCGCCAGCAGCCAAGATTCGGGGACAGCCGCTTCGAACACCGGGGAGCTGTTTTTT. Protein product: CASSQDSGTAASNTGELFF.

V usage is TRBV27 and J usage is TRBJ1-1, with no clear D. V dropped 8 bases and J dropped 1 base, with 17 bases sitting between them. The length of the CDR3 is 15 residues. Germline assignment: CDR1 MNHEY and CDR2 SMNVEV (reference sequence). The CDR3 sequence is CASRGRRHTNTEAFF. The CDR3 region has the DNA TGTGCCAGCCGCGGTCGTCGACACACGAACACTGAAGCTTTCTTT.

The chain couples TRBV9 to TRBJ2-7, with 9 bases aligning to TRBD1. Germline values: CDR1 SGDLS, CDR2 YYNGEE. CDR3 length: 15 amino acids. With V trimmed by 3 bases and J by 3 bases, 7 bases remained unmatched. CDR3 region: CASSGSGQGNYEQYF. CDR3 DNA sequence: TGTGCCAGCAGCGGATCCGGACAGGGGAACTACGAGCAGTACTTC.

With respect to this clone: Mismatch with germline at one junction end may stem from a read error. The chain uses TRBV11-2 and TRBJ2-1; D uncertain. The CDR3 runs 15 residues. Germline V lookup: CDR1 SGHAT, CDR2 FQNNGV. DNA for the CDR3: TGTGCCAGCAGCCTAGATGTAAGTCCCTACAATGAGCAGTTCTTC. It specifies CASSLDVSPYNEQFF.

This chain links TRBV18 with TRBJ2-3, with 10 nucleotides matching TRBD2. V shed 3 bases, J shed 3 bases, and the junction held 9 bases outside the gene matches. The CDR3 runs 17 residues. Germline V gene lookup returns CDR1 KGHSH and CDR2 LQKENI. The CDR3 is CASSPNLAGGGTDTQYF. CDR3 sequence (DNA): TGTGCCAGCTCACCCAACTTAGCGGGAGGCGGGACAGATACGCAGTATTTT.

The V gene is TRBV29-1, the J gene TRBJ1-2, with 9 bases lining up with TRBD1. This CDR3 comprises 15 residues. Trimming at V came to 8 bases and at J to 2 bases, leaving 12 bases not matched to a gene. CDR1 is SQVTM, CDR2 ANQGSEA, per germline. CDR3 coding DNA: TGCAGCTCCCTAGCAGGAGGACAGGGGAACTATGGCTACACCTTC. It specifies CSSLAGGQGNYGYTF.

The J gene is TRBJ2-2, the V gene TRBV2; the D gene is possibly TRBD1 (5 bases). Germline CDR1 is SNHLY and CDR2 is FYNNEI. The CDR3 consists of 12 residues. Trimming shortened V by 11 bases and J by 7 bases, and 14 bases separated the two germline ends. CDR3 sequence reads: CAGQRGYGELFF. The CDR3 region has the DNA TGTGCCGGTCAAAGGGGCTACGGGGAGCTGTTTTTT.

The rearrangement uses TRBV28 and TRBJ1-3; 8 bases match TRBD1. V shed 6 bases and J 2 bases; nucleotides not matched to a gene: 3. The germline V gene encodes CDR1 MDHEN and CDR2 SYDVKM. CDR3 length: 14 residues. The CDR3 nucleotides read TGTGCCAGCAGCCCAGGGGGCACTGGAAACACCATATATTTT. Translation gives CASSPGGTGNTIYF.

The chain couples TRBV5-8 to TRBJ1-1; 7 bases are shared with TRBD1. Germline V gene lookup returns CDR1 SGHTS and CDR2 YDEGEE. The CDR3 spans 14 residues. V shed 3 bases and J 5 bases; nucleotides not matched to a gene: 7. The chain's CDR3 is CASSSDRARTEAFF. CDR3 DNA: TGTGCCAGCAGCTCTGACAGGGCGCGAACTGAAGCTTTCTTT.